This TCR beta chain was observed in a study of blood T cell repertoires in COVID-19. The wider study: Some COVID-19 samples were acute and others convalescent; all came from the United States, Italy and Spain.

This CDR3 has 14 amino acids. V lost 4 bases and J lost 7, with 17 bases in between. Germline lookup yields CDR1 SGHRS and CDR2 YFSETQ. Profiled with immunoSEQ multiplex PCR; TCRdb holds only in-frame clones, not every one. The data show about 330,000 clones, about 89% seen once. The chain links TRBV5-1 to TRBJ1-2, with D perhaps matching TRBD1 (6 bases). This receptor was taken from a young man who had recovered from COVID-19. The sample taken for sequencing was peripheral blood. The CDR3 DNA reads as TGCGCCAGCAGCCTGGCCCTGGACAGACTTGGCTACACCTTC. Translating gives CASSLALDRLGYTF. The full variable domain, completed using reference TRBV5-1 and TRBJ1-2, is KAGVTQTPRYLIKTRGQQVTLSCSPISGHRSVSWYQQTPGQGLQFLFEYFSETQRNKGNFPGRFSGRQFSNSRSEMNVSTLELGDSALYLCASSLALDRLGYTFGSGTRLTVV.